This passage covers 8 T cell receptor beta chains from one sample sequenced in a study of T cells in Graves' hyperthyroidism and ophthalmopathy. Amplified TCR beta CDR3 regions came from RNA transcripts. When the TCR CDR3 underwent first-round RT-PCR, the HTBI primer set was used. One entry per CDR3 protein, called by TCRdb with MiXCR from the multiplex PCR reads. The sample has 500,000 to 600,000 distinct CDR3 sequences; over 35% are singletons. The sample comprised peripheral blood or thyroid tissue (not recorded which). Receptors were obtained from an adult woman with Graves' disease, either hyperthyroidism or ophthalmopathy (not recorded which).

The V gene is TRBV20-1, the J gene TRBJ2-5; possibly TRBD2 for D (6 bases). The CDR3 has 16 amino acids. Germline V CDR1 and CDR2: DFQATT, SNEGSKA (reference sequence). The V and J ends lost 1 base and 4 bases respectively, with 19 bases between them. The CDR3 sequence is CSARAGSGLTGETQYF. CDR3 sequence (DNA): TGCAGTGCTAGAGCCGGCAGCGGGCTGACCGGAGAGACCCAGTACTTC.

The chain recombines TRBV4-1 with TRBJ1-2; D is undetermined. The V end lost 1 base, the J end lost 1 base, and 16 bases lay between the germline ends. The CDR3 has 17 amino acids. Germline assignment: CDR1 MGHRA and CDR2 YSYEKL. CDR3 residues: CASSQVGSASLNYGYTF. The CDR3 nucleotides read TGCGCCAGCAGCCAAGTGGGCTCAGCATCCCTTAACTATGGCTACACCTTC.

The genes are TRBV10-3 and TRBJ2-2; 7 nucleotides match TRBD1. J was trimmed by 6 bases and V by 2 bases; bases with no gene match: 3. The CDR3 loop spans 14 amino acids. CDR1 is ENHRY, CDR2 SYGVKD, per germline. CDR3 loop: CAISEKGAAGELFF. In DNA, the CDR3 is TGTGCCATCAGTGAGAAGGGGGCGGCCGGGGAGCTGTTTTTT.

The CDR3 region has the DNA TGTGCCAGCAGTTCAGCTCCAGGGGGCGATTCACCCCTCCACTTT. Its translation: CASSSAPGGDSPLHF. The chain carries TRBV12-3 or TRBV12-4 and TRBJ1-6, with 8 positions matching TRBD1. V was pared by 4 bases and J by 8 bases, with 7 bases of the junction left unmatched. There are 15 residues in the CDR3.

The CDR3 region is CASSLSRTYEQYF. The CDR3 region has the DNA TGTGCCAGCAGTTTATCGAGGACATACGAGCAGTACTTC. The chain couples TRBV7-2 to TRBJ2-7; tentatively, D is TRBD1 (5 bases). CDR1 and CDR2 from the germline V gene are SGHTA and FQGNSA. The CDR3 loop spans 13 amino acids. The ends were cut back, 6 bases at V and 4 bases at J, with 13 bases in the middle.

This clonotype was observed at least ten times. The rearrangement links TRBV7-8 to TRBJ1-2, with TRBD1 as a possible D gene (5 bases). The V end was cut by 2 bases, the J end by 0 bases, with 16 bases between. Germline-derived CDR1 and CDR2 are SGHVS and FQNEAQ. CDR3 length: 17 residues. The CDR3 bases are TGTGCCAGCAGCTTAAGCTACTCAGGGCTCGCTAACTATGGCTACACCTTC. Protein: CASSLSYSGLANYGYTF.

This rearrangement joins TRBV15 to TRBJ1-2; TRBD1 matches at 7 bases. CDR1 is LNHNV, CDR2 YYDKDF, per germline (reference sequence). V shed 4 bases, J shed 2 bases, and the junction held 4 bases outside the gene matches. The CDR3 extends over 14 amino acids. The CDR3 bases are TGTGCCACCAGCACTCGGGACAGCAACTATGGCTACACCTTC. This encodes CATSTRDSNYGYTF.

This sequence joins TRBV9 and TRBJ1-3; the D gene is possibly TRBD1 (5 bases). V was clipped by 4 bases and J by 0 bases, with 11 bases between them. CDR3 length: 15 amino acids. Germline V gene sequence: CDR1 SGDLS, CDR2 YYNGEE. The CDR3 region has the DNA TGTGCCAGCAGCTCCCGGGGCGGCTCTGGAAACACCATATATTTT. Translation gives CASSSRGGSGNTIYF. Variable domain in full (rest from reference TRBV9 and TRBJ1-3): DSGVTQTPKHLITATGQRVTLRCSPRSGDLSVYWYQQSLDQGLQFLIQYYNGEERAKGNILERFSAQQFPDLHSELNLSSLELGDSALYFCASSSRGGSGNTIYFGEGSWLTVV.